The present T cell receptor (beta chain) was sequenced within a study of kidney transplant recipient with SARS-CoV-2 infection. The CDR3 has 14 amino acids. Germline CDR1 LGHNA, CDR2 YNFKEQ. V lost 4 bases and J 2 bases, leaving 11 bases between the germline ends. This clonotype occurred many times. TCRdb re-called the reads through MiXCR, storing one row per CDR3 protein. The table records roughly 250,000 distinct CDR3 sequences, 29% of them present only once. This clonotype was obtained from a male patient aged 25-45 years who had COVID-19 and was a kidney transplant recipient. The T cells may partly be graft donor cells. This rearrangement joins TRBV4-2 to TRBJ1-1; D ambiguous. This specimen was a blood sample, taken at baseline and on roughly day 120 from a kidney transplant recipient. The CDR3 bases are TGTGCCAGCAGCCCCCGGCGCTTCAACACTGAAGCTTTCTTT. Translating gives CASSPRRFNTEAFF.